Below are 16 T cell receptor beta chains sequenced from a single sample in a study of T cells in tuberculosis. Profiled with immunoSEQ multiplex PCR; TCRdb holds only in-frame clones, not every one. The profile shows about 10,000 clones, approximately 94% of them singletons. Sequencing used PBMCs. The receptors come from an adult with tuberculosis.

Here the CDR3 DNA reads TGTGCCAGCAGCGCGCCACTGAGCTCCTACAATGAGCAGTTCTTC. Encoded protein: CASSAPLSSYNEQFF. The rearrangement uses TRBV9 and TRBJ2-1, with unresolved D. From germline, CDR1 is SGDLS and CDR2 YYNGEE. V lost 3 bases and J lost 0, with 10 bases in between. The CDR3 runs to 15 residues.

The V and J genes are TRBV11-2 and TRBJ2-3, with a weak D call TRBD1 (7 bases). The CDR3 contains 13 residues. V was trimmed by 5 bases and J by 5 bases, leaving 11 bases between them. Germline loops: CDR1 SGHAT, CDR2 FQNNGV. This chain's CDR3 is CASSPQGGDTQYF. CDR3 nucleotides: TGTGCCAGCAGCCCCCAGGGGGGAGATACGCAGTATTTT.

The V gene is TRBV7-2, the J gene TRBJ2-1; D remains ambiguous. The CDR3 covers 13 residues. Trimming pared 0 bases from V and 4 bases from J, leaving 4 bases between. Germline V gene data show CDR1 as SGHTA and CDR2 as FQGNSA. The CDR3 DNA reads TGTGCCAGCAGCTTAGCCGAGTACAATGAGCAGTTCTTC. Encoded protein: CASSLAEYNEQFF.

The genes are TRBV5-6 and TRBJ2-5, with 7 bases aligning to TRBD2. Germline V gene data show CDR1 as SGHDT and CDR2 as YYEEEE. The CDR3 has 16 residues. Losses at the gene ends were 0 bases for V and 4 bases for J; bases not matched to a gene: 9. CDR3 sequence (DNA): TGTGCCAGCAGCTTGGCCCCCTCGGGAGGAAGAGAGACCCAGTACTTC. Its protein product is CASSLAPSGGRETQYF.

The gene calls are TRBV9 and TRBJ2-3; TRBD2 aligns across 7 bases. The junction had 5 bases not matched to a gene; V was cut back by 0 bases and J by 4 bases. In germline, CDR1 is SGDLS, CDR2 YYNGEE. The CDR3 runs 15 residues. In DNA form, the CDR3 reads TGTGCCAGCAGCGTAGACAGCGGGACCTCAGATACGCAGTATTTT. Translating gives CASSVDSGTSDTQYF.

This clone came up once. The chain couples TRBV7-2 to TRBJ2-3; TRBD2 matches 9 bases. From germline, CDR1 is SGHTA and CDR2 FQGNSA. V lost 1 base to trimming and J lost 1 base; unmatched junction nucleotides: 3. CDR3 length equals 16 residues. The CDR3, as DNA: TGTGCCAGCAGCTTAGGTAGCGGGAGTCGCACAGATACGCAGTATTTT. Translation: CASSLGSGSRTDTQYF.

The gene calls are TRBV4-1 and TRBJ2-5, with 7 bases aligning to TRBD2. This CDR3 has 16 amino acids. The germline V gene encodes CDR1 MGHRA and CDR2 YSYEKL. V was clipped by 0 bases and J by 5 bases; unmatched bases: 9. The CDR3 sequence is CASSQEAGRASETQYF. CDR3 DNA: TGCGCCAGCAGCCAAGAGGCGGGGAGGGCCTCGGAGACCCAGTACTTC.

By proportion, this clone is medium-sized (0.01 to 0.1%). The chain couples TRBV5-1 to TRBJ2-3; TRBD1 matches 8 bases. This CDR3 is built from 15 residues. Germline values: CDR1 SGHRS, CDR2 YFSETQ. V gave up 5 bases and J gave up 4 bases; unmatched junction bases: 9. CDR3 coding DNA: TGCGCCAGCAGAAGGGGACAGGCTGGAGCAGATACGCAGTATTTT. This sequence encodes CASRRGQAGADTQYF.

The J gene is TRBJ2-1, the V gene TRBV5-1; 14 bases fit TRBD2. V gave up 5 bases and J gave up 10 bases; unmatched junction bases: 20. The length of the CDR3 is 19 residues. Germline V gene lookup returns CDR1 SGHRS and CDR2 YFSETQ. Here the CDR3 reads CASRIRGPGLAGALREQFF. CDR3 nucleotide sequence: TGCGCCAGCAGAATACGCGGCCCGGGACTAGCGGGAGCCCTAAGAGAGCAGTTCTTC.

The chain employs TRBV2 and TRBJ2-7; 8 bases fit TRBD2. The CDR3 extends over 14 amino acids. Germline lookup yields CDR1 SNHLY and CDR2 FYNNEI. V gave up 2 bases and J gave up 2 bases; unmatched junction bases: 2. CDR3 amino acids: CASSESGGPYEQYF. Written as DNA, the CDR3 is TGTGCCAGCAGTGAAAGCGGGGGTCCCTACGAGCAGTACTTC.

The V and J genes are TRBV2 and TRBJ1-2, with a possible D match to TRBD1 (5 bases). The V gene lost 9 bases and the J gene lost 8 bases, with 16 bases spanning the gap. The length of the CDR3 is 12 residues. Germline CDR1 and CDR2: SNHLY and FYNNEI. In nucleotides, the CDR3 is TGTGCCAGTCTCACCGGGACTTGGGGCTACACCTTC. Its protein is CASLTGTWGYTF.

The rearrangement links TRBV30 to TRBJ2-7, with TRBD2 identical over 12 bases. J was trimmed by 0 bases and V by 5 bases; bases with no gene match: 5. CDR1 is GTSNPN, CDR2 SVGIG, per germline (reference sequence). The CDR3 runs to 15 residues. CDR3 in amino acids: CAWPGLAGPSYEQYF. CDR3 in DNA: TGTGCCTGGCCAGGACTAGCGGGGCCCTCCTACGAGCAGTACTTC. Filled out from reference TRBV30 and TRBJ2-7, the complete variable domain reads SQTIHQWPATLVQPVGSPLSLECTVEGTSNPNLYWYRQAAGRGLQLLFYSVGIGQISSEVPQNLSASRPQDRQFILSSKKLLLSDSGFYLCAWPGLAGPSYEQYFGPGTRLTVT.

V is TRBV11-3 and J is TRBJ2-7; 7 bases agree with TRBD2. V dropped 5 bases and J dropped 0; count of bases not matched to a gene: 7. The CDR3 is made up of 15 amino acids. The germline V gene encodes CDR1 SGHNT and CDR2 YENEEA. CDR3: CASSPSGVSSYEQYF. The CDR3, as DNA: TGTGCCAGCAGCCCGAGCGGGGTGAGCTCCTACGAGCAGTACTTC.

The chain employs TRBV4-2 and TRBJ2-3, with 8 nucleotides matching TRBD2. After removal of 4 bases from V and 0 bases from J, the junction contained 6 bases not matched to a gene. Germline V gives CDR1 LGHNA, CDR2 YNFKEQ. The CDR3 length is 16 residues. The CDR3 coding sequence is TGTGCCAGCAGCCGACTTCCGGGGGGGAGCACAGATACGCAGTATTTT. This encodes CASSRLPGGSTDTQYF.

The chain recombines TRBV19 with TRBJ2-5; D may be TRBD1 (6 bases). CDR3 length: 13 residues. Germline CDR1 and CDR2: LNHDA and SQIVND (reference sequence). Trimming shortened V by 6 bases and J by 4 bases, and 12 bases separated the two germline ends. DNA of the CDR3: TGTGCCAGTAGCGAACAGGGCGGAGAGACCCAGTACTTC. Translation: CASSEQGGETQYF.

CDR3 amino acids: CASSLMQDTEAFF. CDR3 coding DNA: TGCGCCAGCAGCTTGATGCAGGACACTGAAGCTTTCTTT. The rearrangement links TRBV5-1 to TRBJ1-1, with D hard to call. The CDR3 has 13 amino acids. Trimming took off 1 base at V and 3 bases at J, with 7 bases between the two ends. Germline V gene lookup returns CDR1 SGHRS and CDR2 YFSETQ.